This T cell receptor (beta chain) originates from a study of blood T cell repertoires in COVID-19. Across the study: Italy, Spain and the United States were the sources of the convalescent and acute COVID-19 samples. Nucleic acid was either cDNA or gDNA, and it came from T cells, B-cell-depleted T cells, or PBMCs.

This clone was seen just once. In terms of age and location, participants ranged from roughly 18 to 100 years and lived in about two dozen US areas. The repertoire was sequenced with immunoSEQ multiplex PCR; TCRdb's copy has only in-frame clones and lacks some. The sample contains 180,000 or so clones, roughly 87% of which appear only once. CDR3 size: 17 residues. Germline CDR1 reads LGHNT; CDR2 reads FRNRAP. J lost 7 bases, V lost 1 base, and 14 bases had no gene match. This clonotype was sampled from a woman in her thirties or forties with acute COVID-19. The sample comprised PBMCs or T cells enriched from blood (not recorded which). V and J are TRBV12-5 and TRBJ2-3; 7 positions agree with TRBD1. Written as DNA, the CDR3 is TGTGCTAGTGGTTTGGGAGGGGACAGCGTGAAGTCGAATACGCAGTATTTT. Translating it yields CASGLGGDSVKSNTQYF.